This T cell receptor (beta chain) was obtained from a study of control samples from healthy donors and cancer patients. Sequencing was performed with immunoSEQ multiplex PCR; in TCRdb, only in-frame clones are kept and a portion is missing. The profile shows 110,000 or so clones, about 83% of them singletons. Germline V gene lookup returns CDR1 SGHVS and CDR2 FNYEAQ. CDR3 length: 15 amino acids. The germline V and J ends were trimmed by 1 base and 6 bases, with 13 bases remaining between them. This receptor was obtained from a woman aged 50 to 60 in good health. Material: blood. The gene calls are TRBV7-6 and TRBJ2-1; a possible D gene is TRBD2 (5 bases). CDR3 loop: CASSLGSDGGNEQFF. CDR3 nucleotides: TGTGCCAGCAGCTTAGGTTCAGATGGAGGCAATGAGCAGTTCTTC.